These T cell receptor beta chains were read from a single sample in a study of blood T cell repertoires in COVID-19. TCRdb keeps only in-frame clones here, not all; method: immunoSEQ multiplex PCR. This repertoire shows 200,000 or so clones, around 84% found once; its top ten account for around 2.5%. Sequencing used peripheral blood. The receptors were gathered from a man in his forties who had recovered from COVID-19. Both conserved end residues are part of each CDR3. The D gene is left open where the match is weak. Size is stated for part of the rows, as once, few or many counts, or as a class when the clone is expanded.

TRBD1	TRBJ2-3	TRBV2	NA	CASSEPQGDRPDTQYF	TGTGCCAGCAGTGAACCCCAGGGGGATCGTCCAGATACGCAGTATTTT
NA	TRBJ1-2	TRBV7-9	NA	CASSLATSYGYTF	TGTGCCAGCAGCTTAGCTACCAGCTATGGCTACACCTTC
NA	TRBJ2-5	TRBV10-1	NA	CASSEGGRETQYF	TGCGCCAGCAGTGAAGGAGGTCGGGAGACCCAGTACTTC
NA	TRBJ2-7	TRBV5-1	NA	CASSFDRQGSAEQYF	TGCGCCAGCAGCTTTGATAGGCAGGGCTCCGCCGAGCAGTACTTC
TRBD1	TRBJ2-3	TRBV7-2	NA	CASSWTGTGHRDTQYF	TGTGCCAGCAGCTGGACCGGGACAGGGCATAGGGATACGCAGTATTTT
NA	TRBJ1-1	TRBV5-4	NA	CASSSRTRLNTEAFF	TGTGCCAGCAGCTCCCGAACCAGACTCAACACTGAAGCTTTCTTT
TRBD1	TRBJ2-7	TRBV12-5	NA	CASGFGQGAGEQYF	TGTGCTAGTGGTTTCGGACAGGGGGCGGGGGAGCAGTACTTC
TRBD2	TRBJ2-5	TRBV5-1	NA	CASSRPLGTSGRATRETQYF	TGCGCCAGCAGCCGACCCCTAGGGACTAGCGGGAGGGCCACTCGGGAGACCCAGTACTTC
NA	TRBJ1-2	TRBV7-9	NA	CASSLNRDIGYTF	TGTGCCAGCAGCTTGAACAGGGACATCGGCTACACCTTC
TRBD1	TRBJ1-1	TRBV5-5	NA	CASSYDRVSTEAFF	TGTGCCAGCAGCTACGACAGGGTGAGCACTGAAGCTTTCTTT
TRBD2	TRBJ2-5	TRBV13	NA	CASSRTSRETQYF	TGTGCCAGCAGCCGGACTAGCAGAGAGACCCAGTACTTC
NA	TRBJ2-2	TRBV6-5	NA	CASAQDGAAGELFF	TGTGCCAGCGCGCAGGATGGGGCCGCCGGGGAGCTGTTTTTT
TRBD1	TRBJ2-7	TRBV18	NA	CASSAGTGTYEQYF	TGTGCCAGCTCGGCCGGGACAGGTACCTACGAGCAGTACTTC
TRBD2	TRBJ2-7	TRBV18	once	CASSPPGTRETYEQYF	TGTGCCAGCTCACCACCGGGGACTAGGGAAACCTACGAGCAGTACTTC
TRBD2	TRBJ2-7	TRBV5-4	NA	CASSRGGPRNEQYF	TGTGCCAGCAGCCGGGGGGGACCCAGAAACGAGCAGTACTTC
NA	TRBJ2-2	TRBV6-4	NA	CASSDGQTGELFF	TGTGCCAGCAGTGACGGCCAAACCGGGGAGCTGTTTTTT